This TCR beta chain was identified in a study of T cell responses to AZD1222 COVID-19 vaccine. Overall study results and limits: After two AZD1222 doses, spike-specific TCR breadth and depth rose versus day 0. Most donors were white British and more were female, and clonal diversity was possibly underestimated. CD4 TCRs linked to vaccination spanned spike, dominating at 160-218 and 743-854.

A note on this clone: The antigen remains unidentified.

The assay was immunoSEQ multiplex PCR, and TCRdb's table has in-frame clones only and misses some. Among under 35,000 clones listed, 91% were seen once. The starting material was peripheral blood, obtained on day 0 of AZD1222 vaccination. This receptor was obtained from an adult in good health.

The CDR3 coding sequence is TGCCTGAACAGGGGTCCTAGCAATCAGCCCCAGCATTTT. Its translation is CLNRGPSNQPQHF. The rearrangement links TRBV5-1 to TRBJ1-5; 7 bases are shared with TRBD1. CDR3 length: 13 residues. Germline values: CDR1 SGHRS, CDR2 YFSETQ.